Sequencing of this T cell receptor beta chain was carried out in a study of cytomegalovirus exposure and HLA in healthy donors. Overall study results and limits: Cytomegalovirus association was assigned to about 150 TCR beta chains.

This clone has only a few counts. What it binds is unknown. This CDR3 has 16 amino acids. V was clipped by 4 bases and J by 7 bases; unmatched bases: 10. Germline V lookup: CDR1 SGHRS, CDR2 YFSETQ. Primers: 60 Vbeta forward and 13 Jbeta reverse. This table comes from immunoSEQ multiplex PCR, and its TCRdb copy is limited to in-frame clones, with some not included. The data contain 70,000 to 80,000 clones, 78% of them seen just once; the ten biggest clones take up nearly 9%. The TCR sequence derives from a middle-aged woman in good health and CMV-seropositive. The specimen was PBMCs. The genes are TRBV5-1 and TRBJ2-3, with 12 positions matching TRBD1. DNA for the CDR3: TGCGCCAGCAGCCCTGGAGGGACAGGGGGCGCTTATACGCAGTATTTT. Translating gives CASSPGGTGGAYTQYF.